These 19 T cell receptor beta chains share one sample of origin, sequenced in a study of shared clonotypes between healthy human individuals. Some clones are missing from TCRdb's copy, which holds only in-frame ones; the method was immunoSEQ multiplex PCR. The sample holds about 230,000 clones, over 60% seen once. The material sequenced was memory CD4+ T cells sorted from blood. The subset was: CD45RA-negative fraction. These receptors came from a man aged 25 to 40 in good health.

This rearrangement joins TRBV18 to TRBJ1-4; TRBD1 might be the D (5 bases). This CDR3 spans 14 amino acids. The V gene's germline CDR1 is KGHSH and CDR2 LQKENI. Trimming removed 3 bases from V and 6 bases from J, with 11 bases in between. Here the CDR3 reads CASSPWGEDEKLFF. The CDR3 DNA reads as TGTGCCAGCTCACCCTGGGGGGAAGATGAAAAACTGTTTTTT.

This rearrangement joins TRBV18 to TRBJ1-5; D gene uncertain. Germline V lookup: CDR1 KGHSH, CDR2 LQKENI. The CDR3 has 13 amino acids. V lost 0 bases, J lost 7 bases, and 7 bases lay in between. CDR3 residues: CASSPPGSQPQHF. In nucleotides, the CDR3 is TGTGCCAGCTCACCACCGGGAAGCCAGCCCCAGCATTTT.

In its sample, this clone was seen a few times. The chain is built from TRBV7-2 and TRBJ1-5; TRBD1 aligns across 8 bases. V shed 1 base and J 2 bases; nucleotides not matched to a gene: 13. This CDR3 contains 19 residues. CDR1 is SGHTA, CDR2 FQGNSA, per germline. CDR3 bases: TGTGCCAGCAGCTTAGGAGGGCAGGGGGCTTGGGATGGCAATCAGCCCCAGCATTTT. Its protein product is CASSLGGQGAWDGNQPQHF. Using reference TRBV7-2 and TRBJ1-5 for the parts outside the CDR3, the full variable domain is GAGVSQSPSNKVTEKGKDVELRCDPISGHTALYWYRQSLGQGLEFLIYFQGNSAPDKSGLPSDRFSAERTGGSVSTLTIQRTQQEDSAVYLCASSLGGQGAWDGNQPQHFGDGTRLSIL.

This clone was seen at least ten times. The rearrangement links TRBV7-3 to TRBJ2-1, with unresolved D. This CDR3 region has 15 residues. Germline CDR1 reads SGHTA; CDR2 reads FQGTGA. Trimming pared 5 bases from V and 0 bases from J, leaving 11 bases between. CDR3 coding DNA: TGTGCCAGCAGCCCTTCCTACTCCTCCTACAATGAGCAGTTCTTC. This encodes CASSPSYSSYNEQFF.

This clone was counted only a few times. The J gene is TRBJ2-3, the V gene TRBV2; 7 bases are shared with TRBD1. The junction had 3 bases not matched to a gene; V was cut back by 5 bases and J by 1 base. This CDR3 spans 14 amino acids. Looked up from germline, CDR1 is SNHLY and CDR2 is FYNNEI. The CDR3 region has the DNA TGTGCCAGCAGTCTTGGACAGGGCACAGATACGCAGTATTTT. As protein: CASSLGQGTDTQYF.

The chain joins TRBV9 to TRBJ1-4; weak D call: TRBD1 (5 bases). There are 15 residues in the CDR3. V lost 4 bases, J lost 5 bases, and 15 bases lay in between. Germline CDR1 and CDR2: SGDLS and YYNGEE. The chain's CDR3 is CASSRGALANEKLFF. The CDR3 DNA is TGTGCCAGCAGCAGAGGGGCGCTCGCGAATGAAAAACTGTTTTTT. Filled out from reference TRBV9 and TRBJ1-4, the complete variable domain reads DSGVTQTPKHLITATGQRVTLRCSPRSGDLSVYWYQQSLDQGLQFLIQYYNGEERAKGNILERFSAQQFPDLHSELNLSSLELGDSALYFCASSRGALANEKLFFGSGTQLSVL.

This clone was counted a single time. This sample includes further DNA sequences coding for the same CDR3. The rearrangement joins TRBV6-1 to TRBJ1-5, with D maybe TRBD1 (5 bases). Germline lookup yields CDR1 MNHNS and CDR2 SASEGT. Between the trimmed V and J ends, which lost 9 bases and 6 bases, there was a span of 18 bases. The CDR3 totals 14 residues. The CDR3 nucleotides read TGTGCCAGTCGGGGGTCAGCAGGGTCTCAGCCCCAGCATTTT. It codes for CASRGSAGSQPQHF.

CDR3 region: CASGGRGEKLFF. The CDR3 DNA is TGCGCCAGCGGGGGTAGGGGTGAAAAACTGTTTTTT. The rearrangement links TRBV10-2 to TRBJ1-4, with D possibly matching TRBD1 (5 bases). Germline V gives CDR1 WSHSY, CDR2 SAAADI. The germline V and J ends were trimmed by 8 bases and 7 bases, with 11 bases remaining between them. The CDR3 consists of 12 residues.

This clone was found a few times. The chain uses TRBV27 and TRBJ2-7, with 10 nucleotides matching TRBD1. Trimming took 1 base from V and 3 from J; bases not matched to a gene: 9. This CDR3 has 17 residues. The germline V gene encodes CDR1 MNHEY and CDR2 SMNVEV (reference sequence). CDR3 coding DNA: TGTGCCAGCAGTTTATTTGGGGACAGGGGCGATTACTACGAGCAGTACTTC. Translated, it gives CASSLFGDRGDYYEQYF.

The V and J genes are TRBV7-9 and TRBJ2-7; the D gene is possibly TRBD2 (6 bases). V was pared by 4 bases and J by 5 bases, with 15 bases between. The CDR3 extends over 14 amino acids. Germline V CDR1 and CDR2: SEHNR, FQNEAQ (reference sequence). CDR3 in amino acids: CASSYLAAFHEQYF. In DNA, the CDR3 is TGTGCCAGCAGCTACTTAGCGGCGTTCCACGAGCAGTACTTC. Full variable domain (remainder filled in from reference TRBV7-9 and TRBJ2-7): DTGVSQNPRHKITKRGQNVTFRCDPISEHNRLYWYRQTLGQGPEFLTYFQNEAQLEKSRLLSDRFSAERPKGSFSTLEIQRTEQGDSAMYLCASSYLAAFHEQYFGPGTRLTVT.

The chain carries TRBV5-4 and TRBJ2-1; 10 bases are shared with TRBD2. CDR1 and CDR2 from the germline V gene are SGHNT and YYREEE (reference sequence). V lost 5 bases to trimming and J lost 1 base; unmatched junction nucleotides: 6. The CDR3 is made up of 16 amino acids. The CDR3 DNA reads TGTGCCAGCAGATCGGGACTAGCGAGTTCCTACAATGAGCAGTTCTTC. Encoded protein: CASRSGLASSYNEQFF.

Here the CDR3 reads CASSQEALNLYEQYF. CDR3 nucleotides: TGCGCCAGCAGCCAAGAAGCCCTGAACCTCTACGAGCAGTACTTC. The J gene is TRBJ2-7, the V gene TRBV4-1; D uncertain. Germline values: CDR1 MGHRA, CDR2 YSYEKL. Trimming took off 0 bases at V and 3 bases at J, with 12 bases between the two ends. This CDR3 is built from 15 residues.

Remarks on this clone: The sample holds other DNA sequences that translate to the same CDR3. The chain is built from TRBV5-1 and TRBJ1-5; D not resolved. CDR3 length equals 13 residues. Germline lookup yields CDR1 SGHRS and CDR2 YFSETQ. The V end lost 2 bases, the J end lost 7 bases, and 10 bases lay between the germline ends. The CDR3 DNA reads as TGCGCCAGCAGCTTAGAGGTAGACCAGCCCCAGCATTTT. As protein: CASSLEVDQPQHF.

The CDR3 sequence is CASSPGSEGGYGYTF. CDR3 nucleotides: TGTGCCAGCAGCCCAGGATCTGAGGGGGGTTATGGCTACACCTTC. The V and J genes are TRBV6-1 and TRBJ1-2, with D tentatively TRBD1 (6 bases). The CDR3 consists of 15 residues. V lost 6 bases and J lost 5, with 19 bases in between. CDR1 MNHNS and CDR2 SASEGT come from the germline V gene.

This clone has ten or more counts. Other DNA variants within this sample encode the same CDR3. The chain has TRBV5-1 and TRBJ2-1; no reliable D call. Germline V CDR1 and CDR2: SGHRS, YFSETQ. V was clipped by 2 bases and J by 2 bases, with 8 bases between them. The CDR3 has 14 amino acids. The CDR3 region has the DNA TGCGCCAGCAGCTTAGCGACCACCTACAATGAGCAGTTCTTC. Its protein product is CASSLATTYNEQFF.

This chain uses TRBV7-6 with TRBJ2-2; possibly TRBD1 for D (5 bases). The CDR3 has 17 residues. Germline V lookup: CDR1 SGHVS, CDR2 FNYEAQ. Trimming took 4 bases from V and 6 from J, leaving 21 bases between them. The CDR3 loop is CASSSYLATAGSGELFF. In DNA, the CDR3 is TGTGCCAGCAGCTCATATCTTGCGACAGCAGGTTCCGGGGAGCTGTTTTTT.

V is TRBV25-1 and J is TRBJ2-7; D is unresolved. The V gene's germline CDR1 is MGHDK and CDR2 SYGVNS. The CDR3 totals 14 residues. V lost 4 bases to trimming and J lost 3 bases, with 13 bases between them. The CDR3 DNA follows: TGTGCCAGCAGTGCATCTGCGACGGACTACGAGCAGTACTTC. It specifies CASSASATDYEQYF.

The J gene is TRBJ2-5, the V gene TRBV29-1; TRBD1 is a possible D gene (6 bases). The CDR3 totals 12 residues. Germline V CDR1 and CDR2: SQVTM, ANQGSEA. V shed 7 bases and J shed 0 bases, with 9 bases lying between them. The CDR3 DNA follows: TGCAGCGCCCGACAGGACCAAGAGACCCAGTACTTC. Translated, it gives CSARQDQETQYF.

In its sample, this clone was seen a few times. The chain joins TRBV5-5 to TRBJ2-3, with TRBD2 matching 11 bases. From germline, CDR1 is SGHKS and CDR2 YYEKEE (reference sequence). The trim removed 2 bases at V and 1 base at J, leaving 9 bases unmatched. The CDR3 covers 18 residues. This CDR3 is CASSFQSALAGGTDTQYF. In nucleotides, the CDR3 is TGTGCCAGCAGCTTTCAATCCGCACTAGCGGGAGGCACAGATACGCAGTATTTT.